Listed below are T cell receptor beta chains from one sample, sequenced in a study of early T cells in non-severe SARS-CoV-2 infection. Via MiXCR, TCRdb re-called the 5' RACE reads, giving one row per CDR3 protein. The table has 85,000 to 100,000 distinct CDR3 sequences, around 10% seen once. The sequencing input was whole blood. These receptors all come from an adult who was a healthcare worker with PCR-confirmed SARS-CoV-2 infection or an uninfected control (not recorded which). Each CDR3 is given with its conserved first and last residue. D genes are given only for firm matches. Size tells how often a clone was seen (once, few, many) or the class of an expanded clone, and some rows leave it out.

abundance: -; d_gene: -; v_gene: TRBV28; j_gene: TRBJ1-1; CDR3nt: TGTGCCAGCAGCGACGGACGGTATGAAGCTTTCTTT; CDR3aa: CASSDGRYEAFF
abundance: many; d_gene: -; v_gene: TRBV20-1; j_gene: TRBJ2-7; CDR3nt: TGCAGTGCTAGAGATCCGGGACGTCCCTGGGACGAGCAGTACTTC; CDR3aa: CSARDPGRPWDEQYF
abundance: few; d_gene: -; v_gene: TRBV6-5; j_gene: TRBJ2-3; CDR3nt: TGTGCCAGCAGACTCGCGACAGCTAGCACGGGTACGCAGTATTTT; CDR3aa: CASRLATASTGTQYF
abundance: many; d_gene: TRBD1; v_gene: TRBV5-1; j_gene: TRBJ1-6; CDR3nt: TGCGCCAGCAGCGAAGGGACAGGCTCTTATAATTCACCCCTCCACTTT; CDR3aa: CASSEGTGSYNSPLHF
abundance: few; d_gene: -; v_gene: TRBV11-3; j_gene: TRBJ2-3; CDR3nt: TGTGCCAGCAGCTTCCGTATGGCAGATACGCAGTATTTT; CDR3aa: CASSFRMADTQYF
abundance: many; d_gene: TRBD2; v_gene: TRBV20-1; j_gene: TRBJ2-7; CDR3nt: TGCAGTGCTGGTAGCGGGAGGCTCTCCTACGAGCAGTACTTC; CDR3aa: CSAGSGRLSYEQYF
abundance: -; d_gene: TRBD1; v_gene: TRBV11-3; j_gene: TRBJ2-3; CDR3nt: TGTGCCAGCAGTGGACAGGGTTATGACACAGATACGGAGTATTTT; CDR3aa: CASSGQGYDTDTEYF
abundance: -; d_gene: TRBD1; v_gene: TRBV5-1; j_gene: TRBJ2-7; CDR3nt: TGCGCCAGCAGCTTGGGGGGGACAGGAGTTGCCTACGAGCAGTACTTC; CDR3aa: CASSLGGTGVAYEQYF
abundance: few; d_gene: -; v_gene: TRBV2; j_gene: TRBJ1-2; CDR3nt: TGTGCCAGCAGTGAAGGGGCTGGCTATGGCTACACCTTC; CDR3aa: CASSEGAGYGYTF
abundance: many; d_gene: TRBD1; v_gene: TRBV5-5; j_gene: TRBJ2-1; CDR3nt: TGTGCCAGCAGCCCTTTGGGACAGAACAATGAGCAGTTCTTC; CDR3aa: CASSPLGQNNEQFF
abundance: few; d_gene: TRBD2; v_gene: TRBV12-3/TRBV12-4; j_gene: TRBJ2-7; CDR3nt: TGTGCCAGCAGCCCGGGACTAGCGGGGGATGCCTACGAGCAGTACTTC; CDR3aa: CASSPGLAGDAYEQYF
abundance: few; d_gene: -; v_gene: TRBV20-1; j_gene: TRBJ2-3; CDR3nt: TGCAGTGCTGCCTCGACAGGTACCACAGATACGCAGTATTTT; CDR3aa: CSAASTGTTDTQYF
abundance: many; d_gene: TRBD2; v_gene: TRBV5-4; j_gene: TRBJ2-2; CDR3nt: TGTGCCAGCAGCTTGGTCGGGGGGACCGGGGAGCTGTTTTTT; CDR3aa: CASSLVGGTGELFF
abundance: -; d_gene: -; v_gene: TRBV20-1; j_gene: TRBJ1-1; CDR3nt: TGCAGTGCTAGGGCGGGGGGGATGAACACTGAAGCTTTCTTT; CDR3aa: CSARAGGMNTEAFF
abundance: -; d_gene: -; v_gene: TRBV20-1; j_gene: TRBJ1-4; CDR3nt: TGCAGTGCTAGGTTCGGGAATGAAAAACTGTTTTTT; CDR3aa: CSARFGNEKLFF
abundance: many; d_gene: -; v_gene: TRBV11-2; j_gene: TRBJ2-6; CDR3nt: TGTGCCAGCAGCCCCCCCCTAGGGAGAACCGTAGCGTCGTCTGGGGCCAACGTCCTGACTTTC; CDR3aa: CASSPPLGRTVASSGANVLTF
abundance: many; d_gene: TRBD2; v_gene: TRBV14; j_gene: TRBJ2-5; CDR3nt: TGTGCCAGCAGCCAGGGTGGGACTAAAAAAGAGACCCAGTACTTC; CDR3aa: CASSQGGTKKETQYF
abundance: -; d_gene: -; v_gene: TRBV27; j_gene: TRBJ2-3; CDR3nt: TGTGCCAGCAGTTTATCGCGTCTAGCGGATACGCAGTATTTT; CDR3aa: CASSLSRLADTQYF
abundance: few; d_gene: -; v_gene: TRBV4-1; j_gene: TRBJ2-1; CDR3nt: TGCGCCAGCAGCCAAGAACGCACAAAAAATGAGCAGTTCTTC; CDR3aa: CASSQERTKNEQFF
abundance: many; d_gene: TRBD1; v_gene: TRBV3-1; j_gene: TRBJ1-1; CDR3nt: TGTGCCAGCAGCCACTGGGACAGATGGAACACTGAAGCTTTCTTT; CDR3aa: CASSHWDRWNTEAFF
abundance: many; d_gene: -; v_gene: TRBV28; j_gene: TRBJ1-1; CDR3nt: TGTGCCAGCAGTTTAACATTCTCGGGGAACACTGAAGCTTTCTTT; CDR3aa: CASSLTFSGNTEAFF
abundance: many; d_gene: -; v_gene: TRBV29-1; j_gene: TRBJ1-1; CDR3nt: TGCAGCGTTCTAAAGGCCACTGAAGCTTTCTTT; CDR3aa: CSVLKATEAFF
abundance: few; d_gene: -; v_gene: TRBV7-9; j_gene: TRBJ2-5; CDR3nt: TGTGCCAGCAGCCTCACGGGGCCTCAAGAGACCCAGTACTTC; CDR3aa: CASSLTGPQETQYF
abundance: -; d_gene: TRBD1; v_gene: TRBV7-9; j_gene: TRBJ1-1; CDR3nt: TGTGCCAGCAGCTACACAGGGGGCGCGAACACTGAAGCTTTCTTT; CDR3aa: CASSYTGGANTEAFF
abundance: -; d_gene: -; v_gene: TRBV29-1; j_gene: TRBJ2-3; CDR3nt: TGCAGCGCCAGGACAGTATCCGGAGATACGCAGTATTTT; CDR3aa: CSARTVSGDTQYF
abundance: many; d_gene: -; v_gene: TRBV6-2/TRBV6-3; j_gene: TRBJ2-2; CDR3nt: TGTGCCAGCAGTTACTCAGTTCTAGGGAAAAACACCGGGGAGCTGTTTTTT; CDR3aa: CASSYSVLGKNTGELFF
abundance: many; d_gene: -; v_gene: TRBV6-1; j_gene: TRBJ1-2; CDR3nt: TGTGCCAGCAGTGAGGACAGAAGGTCAAGCTACACCTTC; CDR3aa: CASSEDRRSSYTF
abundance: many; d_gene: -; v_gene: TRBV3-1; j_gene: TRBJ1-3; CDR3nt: TGTGCCAGCAGCCGTGTAGCCTCTGGAAACACCATATATTTT; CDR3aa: CASSRVASGNTIYF
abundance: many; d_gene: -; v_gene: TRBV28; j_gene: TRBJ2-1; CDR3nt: TGTGCCAGCAAAAGGACAGCCCGGCGGAGCTCCTACAATGAGCAGTTCTTC; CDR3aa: CASKRTARRSSYNEQFF
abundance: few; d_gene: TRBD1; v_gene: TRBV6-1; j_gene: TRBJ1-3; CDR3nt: TGTGCCAGCACCCGGACAGGGGGAAACACCATATATTTT; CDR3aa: CASTRTGGNTIYF
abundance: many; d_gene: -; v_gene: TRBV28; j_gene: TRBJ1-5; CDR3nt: TGTGCCAGCAGTTTAAGGGGGGCCCAGCATTTT; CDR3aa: CASSLRGAQHF
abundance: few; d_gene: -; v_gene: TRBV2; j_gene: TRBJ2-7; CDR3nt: TGTGCCAGCACCGGAGGGCGGGAAAGCTCCTACGAGCAGTACTTC; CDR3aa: CASTGGRESSYEQYF